This entry lists 17 T cell receptor beta chains sequenced from one sample in a study of metastatic and nonmetastatic thyroid tumors. TCRdb re-called the PCR reads through MiXCR. The data show about 40,000 clones, about a sixth seen once. Prior to thyroid surgery, none of the patients had received any treatment. Specimen: blood. These receptors originate from a female donor with papillary thyroid cancer or a benign thyroid nodule (not recorded which). Some clones in this sample may be carry-over from other donors' samples.

This clone has at least ten counts. The chain couples TRBV5-4 to TRBJ1-6, with D hard to call. The V end was cut by 4 bases, the J end by 0 bases, with 8 bases between. The CDR3 totals 15 residues. In germline, CDR1 is SGHNT, CDR2 YYREEE (reference sequence). This CDR3 reads CASSVQGSYNSPLHF. The CDR3 DNA reads TGTGCCAGCAGCGTGCAAGGCTCCTATAATTCACCCCTCCACTTT.

This clone was detected ten times or more. The same CDR3 is also encoded by other DNA sequences in this sample. The chain uses TRBV19 and TRBJ2-3, with 13 bases identical to TRBD2. This CDR3 has 14 amino acids. The V and J ends lost 10 bases and 3 bases, in that order; junction bases with no gene match: 4. Germline V gene data show CDR1 as LNHDA and CDR2 as SQIVND (reference sequence). CDR3 loop: CAISTSGGTDTQYF. As DNA, the CDR3 is TGTGCCATCTCGACTAGCGGGGGGACAGATACGCAGTATTTT.

This clone appeared many times. V is TRBV5-6 and J is TRBJ1-2; 8 bases line up with TRBD1. V lost 0 bases to trimming and J lost 4 bases; unmatched junction nucleotides: 8. This CDR3 region has 16 residues. Looked up from germline, CDR1 is SGHDT and CDR2 is YYEEEE. The chain's CDR3 is CASSLGTGPRAYGYTF. The DNA for the CDR3 is TGTGCCAGCAGCTTGGGGACAGGGCCACGTGCCTATGGCTACACCTTC. The whole variable domain, filled in from reference TRBV5-6 and TRBJ1-2, reads DAGVTQSPTHLIKTRGQQVTLRCSPKSGHDTVSWYQQALGQGPQFIFQYYEEEERQRGNFPDRFSGHQFPNYSSELNVNALLLGDSALYLCASSLGTGPRAYGYTFGSGTRLTVV.

This clone showed up many times. The chain recombines TRBV28 with TRBJ1-5, with D hard to call. With 3 bases removed from V and 4 bases from J, the gap between germline ends came to 16 bases. Germline CDR1 MDHEN, CDR2 SYDVKM. The CDR3 spans 16 residues. CDR3 residues: CASSLIGGLTNQPQHF. CDR3 bases: TGTGCCAGCAGTTTGATAGGAGGGTTGACGAATCAGCCCCAGCATTTT. Drawing the rest from reference TRBV28 and TRBJ1-5, the complete variable domain is DVKVTQSSRYLVKRTGEKVFLECVQDMDHENMFWYRQDPGLGLRLIYFSYDVKMKEKGDIPEGYSVSREKKERFSLILESASTNQTSMYLCASSLIGGLTNQPQHFGDGTRLSIL.

The table lists this clone with many counts. The chain links TRBV5-1 to TRBJ2-7; D possibly corresponds to TRBD2 (6 bases). Germline V lookup: CDR1 SGHRS, CDR2 YFSETQ. V lost 5 bases to trimming and J lost 1 base, with 10 bases between them. CDR3 size: 13 residues. DNA for the CDR3: TGCGCCAGCAGTTATGGGACTTCCTACGAGCAGTACTTC. Protein: CASSYGTSYEQYF.

This clone was seen repeatedly, ten times or more. The gene calls are TRBV28 and TRBJ1-1; 9 nucleotides match TRBD1. V gave up 2 bases and J gave up 11 bases; unmatched junction bases: 9. The germline CDR1 and CDR2 sequences are MDHEN and SYDVKM. This CDR3 contains 14 residues. The CDR3 here is CASSLSSTGGRAFF. DNA for the CDR3: TGTGCCAGCAGTTTAAGTTCTACAGGGGGCCGGGCTTTCTTT. Filled out from reference TRBV28 and TRBJ1-1, the complete variable domain reads DVKVTQSSRYLVKRTGEKVFLECVQDMDHENMFWYRQDPGLGLRLIYFSYDVKMKEKGDIPEGYSVSREKKERFSLILESASTNQTSMYLCASSLSSTGGRAFFGQGTRLTVV.

This clone appeared many times. The V and J genes are TRBV11-2 and TRBJ2-1; 7 nucleotides line up with TRBD2. V shed 3 bases, J shed 4 bases, and the junction held 6 bases outside the gene matches. Germline assignment: CDR1 SGHAT and CDR2 FQNNGV. The CDR3 is 15 amino acids. DNA of the CDR3: TGTGCCAGCAGCTTCCGGGACTACCTATACAATGAGCAGTTCTTC. It encodes CASSFRDYLYNEQFF.

This clone was observed many times. This sequence joins TRBV5-1 and TRBJ2-5, with D perhaps matching TRBD2 (6 bases). CDR3 length: 16 residues. Germline assignment: CDR1 SGHRS and CDR2 YFSETQ. V lost 1 base and J 9 bases, leaving 22 bases between the germline ends. The DNA of the CDR3 is TGCGCCAGCAGCTTGTCGGCGGCTCGAGGTTCGGGGGCCCAGTACTTC. Encoded protein: CASSLSAARGSGAQYF. Full variable domain (missing parts from reference TRBV5-1 and TRBJ2-5): KAGVTQTPRYLIKTRGQQVTLSCSPISGHRSVSWYQQTPGQGLQFLFEYFSETQRNKGNFPGRFSGRQFSNSRSEMNVSTLELGDSALYLCASSLSAARGSGAQYFGPGTRLLVL.

In its sample, this clone was seen many times. The chain carries TRBV19 and TRBJ2-3, with 10 positions matching TRBD1. Trimming cost V 8 bases and J 3 bases; bases outside gene matches: 5. Looked up from germline, CDR1 is LNHDA and CDR2 is SQIVND (reference sequence). This CDR3 is 14 amino acids long. The CDR3 region is CASETGQGTDTQYF. The CDR3 nucleotides read TGTGCCAGTGAAACGGGACAGGGGACAGATACGCAGTATTTT.

This clone was detected ten times or more. V usage is TRBV6-1 and J usage is TRBJ1-5, with D unclear. There are 15 residues in the CDR3. Trimming pared 4 bases from V and 4 bases from J, leaving 14 bases between. CDR1 is MNHNS, CDR2 SASEGT, per germline. DNA of the CDR3: TGTGCCAGCAGTGCTTCCGACATCGGGAATCAGCCCCAGCATTTT. This sequence encodes CASSASDIGNQPQHF.

With regard to this clone: Since a much larger clone is just one base distant, this may be a read error. The chain is built from TRBV5-4 and TRBJ2-5; 7 bases are shared with TRBD2. Germline CDR1 reads SGHNT; CDR2 reads YYREEE (reference sequence). This CDR3 has 12 amino acids. The ends lost 3 bases at V and 5 bases at J; junction bases unmatched: 1. The CDR3 DNA reads TGTGCCAGCAGCTGGGGGGGGGAGACCCAGTACTTC. It is translated as CASSWGGETQYF.

As regards this clone: This sequence may be a read error, since a much larger clone differs from it by one base. Other DNA variants within this sample encode the same CDR3. The chain is built from TRBV5-5 and TRBJ2-2, with D possibly being TRBD2 (5 bases). The CDR3 length is 14 residues. The germline V gene has CDR1 SGHKS and CDR2 YYEKEE (reference sequence). In DNA, the CDR3 is TGTGCCAGCAGCTTGGTAGAAGACACCGGGGAACTGTTTTTT. Translated: CASSLVEDTGELFF.

This clone has a count of ten or more. The chain employs TRBV20-1 and TRBJ2-5; no reliable D call. The CDR3 is made up of 13 amino acids. V lost 1 base and J 2 bases, leaving 8 bases between the germline ends. In germline, CDR1 is DFQATT, CDR2 SNEGSKA (reference sequence). CDR3 region: CSARVSRQETQYF. CDR3 nucleotide sequence: TGCAGTGCTAGAGTTAGTAGACAAGAGACCCAGTACTTC.

This clone was detected ten times or more. The chain couples TRBV20-1 to TRBJ2-1; tentatively, D is TRBD2 (6 bases). Trimming left V 5 bases short and J 2 bases short, with 16 bases between. The V gene's germline CDR1 is DFQATT and CDR2 SNEGSKA (reference sequence). CDR3 length: 15 amino acids. The CDR3 protein is CSALPGRGAYNEQFF. CDR3 nucleotides: TGCAGTGCTCTACCTGGGCGGGGAGCCTACAATGAGCAGTTCTTC.

This clone has at least ten counts. The chain links TRBV2 to TRBJ2-1; 9 positions match TRBD1. In germline, CDR1 is SNHLY, CDR2 FYNNEI. This CDR3 is built from 15 residues. V lost 6 bases and J lost 0; bases outside the gene matches: 3. The CDR3 nucleotides are TGTGCCAGCAGAGGACAGGGGAACTCCTACAATGAGCAGTTCTTC. Protein product: CASRGQGNSYNEQFF.

This clone appeared a single time. The chain couples TRBV20-1 to TRBJ2-2; D possibly matches TRBD1 or TRBD2 (5 bases each). Germline CDR1 reads DFQATT; CDR2 reads SNEGSKA (reference sequence). V lost 4 bases and J lost 5, with 11 bases in between. The CDR3 covers 13 residues. The CDR3, as DNA: TGCAGTGCTAAATGGGGGTTGACCGGGGAGCTGTTTTTT. Protein product: CSAKWGLTGELFF.

This clone was detected many times. This chain connects TRBV5-1 to TRBJ2-5, with TRBD2 identical over 11 bases. This CDR3 has 16 amino acids. Looked up from germline, CDR1 is SGHRS and CDR2 is YFSETQ. V lost 1 base, J lost 1 base, and 3 bases stayed unmatched. For the CDR3, the DNA is TGCGCCAGCAGCTTGCGTACTAGCGGGGGCCAAGAGACCCAGTACTTC. It encodes CASSLRTSGGQETQYF.